Below are 3 T cell receptor beta chains sequenced from a single sample in a study of blood T cell repertoires in COVID-19. Repertoires were generated with immunoSEQ multiplex PCR, while TCRdb's copy carries only in-frame clones and drops some. Of about 210,000 clones in the sample, more than 80% are singletons; the top ten hold around 8.9%. The sequenced material came from PBMCs or T cells enriched from blood (not recorded which). The receptor source for this set is a woman between 18 and 29 years old who had recovered from COVID-19.

The V call is TRBV2, the J call TRBJ2-1; 8 nucleotides agree with TRBD2. The trim removed 6 bases at V and 0 bases at J, leaving 10 bases unmatched. Germline-derived CDR1 and CDR2 are SNHLY and FYNNEI. The CDR3 spans 17 residues. CDR3 nucleotides: TGTGCCAGCAGGGAGAGGCTAGCGGGTACCTCCTACAATGAGCAGTTCTTC. Its translation: CASRERLAGTSYNEQFF.

This chain connects TRBV6-5 to TRBJ1-2; TRBD1 aligns across 9 bases. Germline-derived CDR1 and CDR2 are MNHEY and SVGAGI. V shed 6 bases and J 5 bases; nucleotides not matched to a gene: 7. The CDR3 extends over 14 amino acids. The CDR3 loop reads CASSLRGTGYGYTF. CDR3 nucleotide sequence: TGTGCCAGCAGCCTTAGAGGGACAGGGTATGGCTACACCTTC.

The V call is TRBV6-6, the J call TRBJ2-5; D is uncertain. This CDR3 spans 14 amino acids. Trimming took off 0 bases at V and 5 bases at J, with 10 bases between the two ends. CDR1 is MNHNY and CDR2 is SVGAGI in the germline V gene (reference sequence). The CDR3 DNA reads as TGTGCCAGCAGTTACTCGGGTACCAGGGAGACCCAGTACTTC. Protein product: CASSYSGTRETQYF.